This TCR beta chain was retrieved from a study of cytomegalovirus exposure and HLA in healthy donors. Study-level points and caveats: Using the classifier, cytomegalovirus status was reportedly diagnosed with high specificity and sensitivity. Researchers catalogued some 160 TCR beta chains as cytomegalovirus-associated.

Note on this clone: Its antigen is currently unknown. One end of the junction is discordant with germline, which a read error may explain.

CDR1 is MNHNS, CDR2 SASEGT, per germline. The CDR3 has 12 amino acids. Researchers ran the PCR with 60 Vbeta and 13 Jbeta primers. Data came from immunoSEQ multiplex PCR; TCRdb stores just in-frame clones and leaves some out. The table records 150,000 to 200,000 clones, over 60% of them present only once. The receptor was derived from a woman aged 25 to 39 in good health and CMV-seronegative. The chain recombines TRBV6-1 with TRBJ1-2; 7 bases are shared with TRBD1. The material sequenced was PBMCs. The CDR3 is CASSERLDRENF. CDR3 nucleotide sequence: TGTGCCAGCAGTGAACGATTAGACAGGGAGAACTTC.